The 2 T cell receptor beta chains reported below all come from one sample, sequenced in a study of blood T cell repertoires in COVID-19. Method: immunoSEQ multiplex PCR; TCRdb's copy keeps in-frame clones and lacks some. This sample has about 480,000 clones, with more than 75% found just once. Sequencing was done on a sample of PBMCs or T cells enriched from blood (not recorded which). These receptors were taken from a woman aged 35 to 49 who had recovered from COVID-19.

V gene TRBV11-3 combines with J gene TRBJ2-1; TRBD2 matches at 7 bases. The CDR3 has 15 amino acids. Germline V gives CDR1 SGHNT, CDR2 YENEEA. The junction had 10 bases not matched to a gene; V was cut back by 5 bases and J by 6 bases. The CDR3 here is CASSLLAIETNEQFF. For the CDR3, the DNA is TGTGCCAGCAGCCTACTAGCGATAGAGACCAATGAGCAGTTCTTC.

Concerning this clone: The same CDR3 arises from other DNA sequences in this sample as well. The chain combines TRBV5-1 with TRBJ1-1, with D tentatively TRBD1 (6 bases). This CDR3 has 14 residues. The germline V gene encodes CDR1 SGHRS and CDR2 YFSETQ. Trimming cost V 0 bases and J 4 bases, with 10 bases left between them. For the CDR3, the DNA is TGCGCCAGCAGCTTGGCAGGGGTTGGCACTGAAGCTTTCTTT. It translates to CASSLAGVGTEAFF.